This T cell receptor beta chain was identified during a study of blood T cell repertoires in COVID-19. Study context: From the United States, Italy and Spain came samples of acute and convalescent COVID-19. From T cells, B-cell-depleted T cells, or PBMCs came the material, which was cDNA or gDNA.

CDR1 SGHRS and CDR2 YFSETQ come from the germline V gene. This CDR3 comprises 14 residues. V trimming: 7 bases; J trimming: 7 bases; junction bases outside the gene matches: 7. This clone was counted a few times. Per the study methods: By means of reference gene primer amplification, nucleated cell counts were estimated. The method was immunoSEQ multiplex PCR; TCRdb's version includes in-frame clones alone and lacks a portion of them. V, J and clone size were drawn from that table, and D and trimming were deduced from the DNA. The repertoire has over 65,000 clones, under 90% of them found once; the top ten carry approximately 44%.

The rearrangement uses TRBV5-1 and TRBJ1-6; the match to TRBD1 covers 8 bases. The sequence derives from an elderly man with acute or convalescent COVID-19. Sequencing was carried out using peripheral blood. The CDR3 region is CASWTGLFNSPLHF. CDR3 sequence (DNA): TGCGCCAGCTGGACAGGGCTTTTCAATTCACCCCTCCACTTT.